This record looks at one T cell receptor beta chain sequence and its context. This sample stems from a study of blood T cell repertoires in COVID-19. The overall study: Donors in the United States, Italy and Spain gave samples during acute or convalescent COVID-19. T cells, B-cell-depleted T cells, or PBMCs provided the cDNA or gDNA that served as material.

The CDR3 has 13 amino acids. Per germline, CDR1 MNHEY and CDR2 SMNVEV (reference sequence). Trimming took off 3 bases at V and 6 bases at J, with 11 bases between the two ends. Sequencing was performed with immunoSEQ multiplex PCR; in TCRdb, only in-frame clones are kept and a portion is missing. The sample includes 95,000 to 150,000 clones, about 81% seen only once; the top ten take 17%. The receptor's source is a young man with COVID-19, enrolled during active disease. The chain uses TRBV27 and TRBJ1-2; D gene uncertain. The sample was peripheral blood. CDR3 sequence reads: CASSFNTIDGYTF. The DNA of the CDR3 is TGTGCCAGCAGTTTTAATACAATCGATGGCTACACCTTC.